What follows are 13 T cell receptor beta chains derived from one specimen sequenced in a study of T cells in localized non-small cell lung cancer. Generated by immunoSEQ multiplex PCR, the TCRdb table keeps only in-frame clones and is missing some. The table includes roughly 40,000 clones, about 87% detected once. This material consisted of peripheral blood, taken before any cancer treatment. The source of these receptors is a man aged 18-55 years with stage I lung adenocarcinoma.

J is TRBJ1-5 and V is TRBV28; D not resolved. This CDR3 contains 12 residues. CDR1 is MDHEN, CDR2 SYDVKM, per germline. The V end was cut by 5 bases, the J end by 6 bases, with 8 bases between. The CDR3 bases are TGTGCCAGCAGTCACTCAAGTCAGCCCCAGCATTTT. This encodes CASSHSSQPQHF.

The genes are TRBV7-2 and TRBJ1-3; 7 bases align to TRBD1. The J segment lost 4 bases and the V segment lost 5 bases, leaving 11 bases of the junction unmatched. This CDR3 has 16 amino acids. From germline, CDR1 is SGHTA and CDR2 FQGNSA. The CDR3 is CASSPEEGAWGNTIYF. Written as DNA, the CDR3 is TGTGCCAGCAGCCCGGAGGAGGGGGCATGGGGAAACACCATATATTTT.

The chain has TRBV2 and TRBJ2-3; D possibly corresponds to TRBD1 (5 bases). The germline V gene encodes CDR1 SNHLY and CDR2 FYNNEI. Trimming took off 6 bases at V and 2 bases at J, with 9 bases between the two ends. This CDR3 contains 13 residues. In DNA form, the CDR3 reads TGTGCCAGCAGACAGGTTCTCACAGATACGCAGTATTTT. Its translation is CASRQVLTDTQYF.

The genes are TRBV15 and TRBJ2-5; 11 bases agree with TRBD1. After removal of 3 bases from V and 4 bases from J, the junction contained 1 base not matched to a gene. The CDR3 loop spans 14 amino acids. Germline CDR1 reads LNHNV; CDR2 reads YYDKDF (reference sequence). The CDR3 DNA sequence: TGTGCCACCAGCAGTGGGACAGGGGGAGAGACCCAGTACTTC. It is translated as CATSSGTGGETQYF.

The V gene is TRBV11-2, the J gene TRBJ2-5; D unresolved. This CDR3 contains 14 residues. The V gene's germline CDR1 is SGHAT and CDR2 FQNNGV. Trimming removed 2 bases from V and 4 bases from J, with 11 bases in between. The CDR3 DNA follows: TGTGCCAGCAGCTTAAGATCAGGCCCAGAGACCCAGTACTTC. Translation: CASSLRSGPETQYF.

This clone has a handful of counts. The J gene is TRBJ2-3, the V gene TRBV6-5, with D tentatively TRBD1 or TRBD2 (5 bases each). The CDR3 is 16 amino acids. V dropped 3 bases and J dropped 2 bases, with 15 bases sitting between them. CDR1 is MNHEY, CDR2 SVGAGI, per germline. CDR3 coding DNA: TGTGCCAGCAGTTATACGGGACCGCCCTCCACAGATACGCAGTATTTT. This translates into CASSYTGPPSTDTQYF.

The CDR3: CASSEASTQYF. In nucleotides, the CDR3 is TGTGCCAGCAGTGAAGCGTCGACCCAGTACTTC. The genes are TRBV2 and TRBJ2-5; D remains ambiguous. Deletions cut 0 bases from V and 7 bases from J, with 3 bases between. This CDR3 comprises 11 residues. Germline loops: CDR1 SNHLY, CDR2 FYNNEI.

In nucleotides, the CDR3 is TGTGCCACCAGCAGAGATCTTACGGGTGAGCAGTTCTTC. Translated, it gives CATSRDLTGEQFF. V gene TRBV15 combines with J gene TRBJ2-1, with D unresolved. V lost 0 bases to trimming and J lost 9 bases, with 9 bases between them. The length of the CDR3 is 13 residues. The germline CDR1 and CDR2 sequences are LNHNV and YYDKDF (reference sequence).

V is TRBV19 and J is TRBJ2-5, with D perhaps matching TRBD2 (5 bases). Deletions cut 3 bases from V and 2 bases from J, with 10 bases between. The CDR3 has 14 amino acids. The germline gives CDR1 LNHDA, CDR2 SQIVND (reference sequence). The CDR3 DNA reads TGTGCCAGTAGTATGCGGGCGAGGCAAGAGACCCAGTACTTC. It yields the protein CASSMRARQETQYF.

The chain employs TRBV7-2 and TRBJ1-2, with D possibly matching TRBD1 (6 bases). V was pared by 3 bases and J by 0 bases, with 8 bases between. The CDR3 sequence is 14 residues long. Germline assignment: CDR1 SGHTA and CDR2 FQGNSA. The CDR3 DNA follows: TGTGCCAGCAGCTTGGACAGTTCTAACTATGGCTACACCTTC. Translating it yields CASSLDSSNYGYTF.

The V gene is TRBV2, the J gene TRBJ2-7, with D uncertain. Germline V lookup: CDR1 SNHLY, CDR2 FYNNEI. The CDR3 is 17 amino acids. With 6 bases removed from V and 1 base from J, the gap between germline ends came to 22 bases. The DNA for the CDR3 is TGTGCCAGCAGGCTCAGTCTACACGGAGATAGGTCCTACGAGCAGTACTTC. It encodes CASRLSLHGDRSYEQYF.

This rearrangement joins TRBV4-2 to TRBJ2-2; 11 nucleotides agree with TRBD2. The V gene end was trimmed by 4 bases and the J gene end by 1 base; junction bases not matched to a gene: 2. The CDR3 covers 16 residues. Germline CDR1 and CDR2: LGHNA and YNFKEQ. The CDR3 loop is CASSLLAGGNTGELFF. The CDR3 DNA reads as TGTGCCAGCAGCCTTCTAGCGGGGGGGAACACCGGGGAGCTGTTTTTT.

Here the CDR3 DNA reads TGTGCCTGGAGGGGGGTAGTAGCCTCCTATAATTCACCCCTCCACTTT. Protein product: CAWRGVVASYNSPLHF. The chain carries TRBV30 and TRBJ1-6, with TRBD1 as a possible D gene (5 bases). V dropped 3 bases and J dropped 0 bases, with 12 bases sitting between them. From germline, CDR1 is GTSNPN and CDR2 SVGIG (reference sequence). The CDR3 consists of 16 residues.